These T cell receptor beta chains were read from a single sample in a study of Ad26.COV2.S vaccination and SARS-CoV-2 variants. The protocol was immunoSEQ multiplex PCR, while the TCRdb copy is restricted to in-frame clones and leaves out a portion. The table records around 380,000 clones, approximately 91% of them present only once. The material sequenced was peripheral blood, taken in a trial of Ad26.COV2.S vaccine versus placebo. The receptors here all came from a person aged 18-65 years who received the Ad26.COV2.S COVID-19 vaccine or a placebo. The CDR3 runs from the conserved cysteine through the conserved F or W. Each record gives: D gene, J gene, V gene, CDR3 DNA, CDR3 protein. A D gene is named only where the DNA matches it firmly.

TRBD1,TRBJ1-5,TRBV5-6,TGTGCCAGCAGCTTGACAGGGGGTGGTAATCAGCCCCAGCATTTT,CASSLTGGGNQPQHF
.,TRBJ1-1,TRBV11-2,TGTGCCAGCAGCTTAGGGGGGGGTGTCTACACTGAAGCTTTCTTT,CASSLGGGVYTEAFF
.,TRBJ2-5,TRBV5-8,TGTGCCAGCAGCTCCAGGGTGTCGACCCAGTACTTC,CASSSRVSTQYF
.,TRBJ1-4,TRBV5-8,TGTGCCAGCAGCCGGGGGGGGCTAGGAGAAAAACTGTTTTTT,CASSRGGLGEKLFF
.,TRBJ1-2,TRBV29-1,TGCAGCGCCGACCGGGGGGGCTCTAATGGCTACACCTTC,CSADRGGSNGYTF
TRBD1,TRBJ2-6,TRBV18,TGTGCCAGCTCACCAGACAGGGCTGGGGCCAACGTCCTGACTTTC,CASSPDRAGANVLTF
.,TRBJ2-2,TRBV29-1,TGCAGCGTCGGTACAGGGAACACCGGGGAGCTGTTTTTT,CSVGTGNTGELFF
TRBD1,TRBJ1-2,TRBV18,TGTGCCAGCTCAAGGGACAGGAGCGATAATGGCTACACCTTC,CASSRDRSDNGYTF
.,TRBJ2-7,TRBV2,TGTGCCAGCAGCTACATTGACGAGCAGTACTTC,CASSYIDEQYF
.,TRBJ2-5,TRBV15,TGTGCCACCAGCAGGGGGCAGTTAGGGGGTAACGGGGAGACCCAGTACTTC,CATSRGQLGGNGETQYF
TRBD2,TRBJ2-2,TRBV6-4,TGTGCCAGCAGTAGGACTAGCGGGGAACCCGGGGAGCTGTTTTTT,CASSRTSGEPGELFF
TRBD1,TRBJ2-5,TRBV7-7,TGTGCCAGCAGCCAGGACAGGCAGCAAGAGACCCAGTACTTC,CASSQDRQQETQYF
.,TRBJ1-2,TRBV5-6,TGTGCCAGCAGCTTGGTGGCAAACTATGGCTACACCTTC,CASSLVANYGYTF
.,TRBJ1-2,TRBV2,TGTGCCAGCAGTGAACTGGCTTGGGATGGCTACACCTTC,CASSELAWDGYTF